This T cell receptor (beta chain) was observed in a study of cytomegalovirus exposure and HLA in healthy donors. Healthy bone marrow donors supplied every sample. PCR amplification relied on 60 Vbeta primers (plus 13 Jbeta primers). Repertoires were generated with immunoSEQ multiplex PCR, while TCRdb's copy carries only in-frame clones and drops some. The top ten clones hold 9.5% to 15% of a sample with 150,000 to 170,000 clones, 80% of them seen once. The CDR3 runs 16 residues. Germline loops: CDR1 MDHEN, CDR2 SYDVKM. The V gene lost 4 bases and the J gene lost 1 base, with 13 bases spanning the gap.

This clonotype was obtained from a young man in good health and CMV-seropositive. Sequenced: PBMCs. The chain carries TRBV28 and TRBJ2-2; D is possibly TRBD1 (6 bases). The CDR3 region is CASSSGQEGNTGELFF. In nucleotides, the CDR3 is TGTGCCAGCAGTTCGGGACAAGAAGGGAACACCGGGGAGCTGTTTTTT.